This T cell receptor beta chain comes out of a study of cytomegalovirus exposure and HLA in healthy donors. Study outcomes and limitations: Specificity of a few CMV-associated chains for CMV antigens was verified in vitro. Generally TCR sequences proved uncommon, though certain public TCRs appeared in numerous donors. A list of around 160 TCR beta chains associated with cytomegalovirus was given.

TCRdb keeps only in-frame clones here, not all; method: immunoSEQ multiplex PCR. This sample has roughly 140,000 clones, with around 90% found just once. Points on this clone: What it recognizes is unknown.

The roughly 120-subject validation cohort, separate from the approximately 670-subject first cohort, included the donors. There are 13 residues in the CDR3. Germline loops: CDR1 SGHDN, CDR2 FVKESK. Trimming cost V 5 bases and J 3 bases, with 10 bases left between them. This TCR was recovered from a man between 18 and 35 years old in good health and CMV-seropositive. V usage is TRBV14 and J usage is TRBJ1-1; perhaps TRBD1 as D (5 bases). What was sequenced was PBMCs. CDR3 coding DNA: TGTGCCAGCAGCTATGACAGACACACTGAAGCTTTCTTT. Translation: CASSYDRHTEAFF.